This TCR beta chain originates from a study of patients with pleural tuberculosis. TCRdb called the reads again in MiXCR, with one record for every CDR3 protein. The sample gives 45,000 to 60,000 distinct CDR3 sequences, 7.3% of which show up once; about 17% is in the top ten. Germline CDR1 LNHDA, CDR2 SQIVND (reference sequence). Trimming removed 7 bases from V and 2 bases from J, with 14 bases in between. The CDR3 length is 14 residues. This TCR came from a human donor with pleural tuberculosis. J is TRBJ1-2 and V is TRBV19; D not certain. The CDR3 DNA reads as TGTGCCAGTACCCGGAGAGCGGAGAACTATGGCTACACCTTC. Its protein product is CASTRRAENYGYTF.